The rows below give T cell receptor beta chains drawn from one sample of a study of shared clonotypes between healthy human individuals. Sequencing was performed with immunoSEQ multiplex PCR; in TCRdb, only in-frame clones are kept and a portion is missing. The sample shows some 1.1 million clones, about 80% of them seen only once. Sequencing input: memory CD4+ T cells from PBMCs. Receptors were obtained from a man aged 18 to 30 in good health. Some clones in this sample may be carry-over from other donors' samples. Both conserved end residues are part of each CDR3. Each record gives: V gene, clone size, J gene, D gene, CDR3 DNA, CDR3 protein. D genes are given only for firm matches. Only some rows state a clone size, as once, few, many or a class for expanded clones.

v_gene: TRBV5-6
abundance: few
j_gene: TRBJ1-1
d_gene: -
CDR3nt: TGTGCCAGCAGCTTTGGGTGGAACACTGAAGCTTTCTTT
CDR3aa: CASSFGWNTEAFF

v_gene: TRBV9
abundance: -
j_gene: TRBJ2-3
d_gene: TRBD2
CDR3nt: TGTGCCAGCAGCCAAAAGAGCGGGAGGGCCGGGGAAGATACGCAGTATTTT
CDR3aa: CASSQKSGRAGEDTQYF

v_gene: TRBV27
abundance: -
j_gene: TRBJ1-1
d_gene: -
CDR3nt: TGTGCCAGCAGTTTATCCAGCGGGGGATGGACTGAAGCTTTCTTT
CDR3aa: CASSLSSGGWTEAFF

v_gene: TRBV27
abundance: -
j_gene: TRBJ2-1
d_gene: TRBD2
CDR3nt: TGTGCCAGCAGTTTATATTCGCGGGAGGGCCGGCGGGGTGAGCAGTTCTTC
CDR3aa: CASSLYSREGRRGEQFF

v_gene: TRBV28
abundance: -
j_gene: TRBJ1-2
d_gene: -
CDR3nt: TGTGCCAGCAGTTGGACGGCTAACTATGGCTACACCTTC
CDR3aa: CASSWTANYGYTF

v_gene: TRBV28
abundance: many
j_gene: TRBJ1-5
d_gene: -
CDR3nt: TGTGCCAGCAGTTTATACCGACAGGAGTACAATCAGCCCCAGCATTTT
CDR3aa: CASSLYRQEYNQPQHF

v_gene: TRBV7-9
abundance: many
j_gene: TRBJ2-7
d_gene: TRBD1
CDR3nt: TGTGCCAGCAGCGCGGACAGGGGGCGCGGGGACTATCACCCCTACGAGCAGTACTTC
CDR3aa: CASSADRGRGDYHPYEQYF

v_gene: TRBV6-4
abundance: once
j_gene: TRBJ2-5
d_gene: -
CDR3nt: TGTGCCAGCAGTGACTCGAATAGTTGGCGGGACCTGCAGACCCAGTACTTC
CDR3aa: CASSDSNSWRDLQTQYF

v_gene: TRBV25-1
abundance: -
j_gene: TRBJ2-1
d_gene: -
CDR3nt: TGTGCCAGCAGTGACGACAGGAAGGGCGGCAATGAGCAGTTCTTC
CDR3aa: CASSDDRKGGNEQFF

v_gene: TRBV5-5
abundance: -
j_gene: TRBJ2-1
d_gene: TRBD2
CDR3nt: TGTGCCAGCAGCTTCGGGAGGCTCTCCTACAATGAGCAGTTCTTC
CDR3aa: CASSFGRLSYNEQFF

v_gene: TRBV28
abundance: once
j_gene: TRBJ2-7
d_gene: TRBD1
CDR3nt: TGTGCCAGCAGTTCGGGACAGGGGGCTCCATTTTTCTACGAGCAGTACTTC
CDR3aa: CASSSGQGAPFFYEQYF